This T cell receptor beta chain was sequenced for a study of beta chain features in type 1 diabetes. Study-wide background: Sorted cells examined across all samples numbered 95 million to 120 million. General observations from the study: Moderate yet significant TCRB CDR3 shortening was seen in Type 1 diabetes patients in all four CD4+ subsets.

The trim removed 3 bases at V and 8 bases at J, leaving 15 bases unmatched. Germline V CDR1 and CDR2: SGDLS, YYNGEE. The CDR3 is made up of 16 amino acids. This clone turned up a few times. The antigen is undetermined. cDNA synthesis used the whole RNA isolate, giving expressed TCRB sequences. TCRdb's table, derived via immunoSEQ multiplex PCR, lists solely in-frame clones and lacks some. Of 300,000 to 350,000 clones listed, 7% to 10% are singletons. The V call is TRBV9, the J call TRBJ2-7, with 9 bases matching TRBD1. The TCR was taken from a man under 40 with type 1 diabetes. Sequenced sample: central memory CD4+ T cells from blood. The CDR3, as DNA: TGTGCCAGCAGCGGTGACATACAGGGGGCCGGGGCGCAGCAGTACTTC. Its translation: CASSGDIQGAGAQQYF.